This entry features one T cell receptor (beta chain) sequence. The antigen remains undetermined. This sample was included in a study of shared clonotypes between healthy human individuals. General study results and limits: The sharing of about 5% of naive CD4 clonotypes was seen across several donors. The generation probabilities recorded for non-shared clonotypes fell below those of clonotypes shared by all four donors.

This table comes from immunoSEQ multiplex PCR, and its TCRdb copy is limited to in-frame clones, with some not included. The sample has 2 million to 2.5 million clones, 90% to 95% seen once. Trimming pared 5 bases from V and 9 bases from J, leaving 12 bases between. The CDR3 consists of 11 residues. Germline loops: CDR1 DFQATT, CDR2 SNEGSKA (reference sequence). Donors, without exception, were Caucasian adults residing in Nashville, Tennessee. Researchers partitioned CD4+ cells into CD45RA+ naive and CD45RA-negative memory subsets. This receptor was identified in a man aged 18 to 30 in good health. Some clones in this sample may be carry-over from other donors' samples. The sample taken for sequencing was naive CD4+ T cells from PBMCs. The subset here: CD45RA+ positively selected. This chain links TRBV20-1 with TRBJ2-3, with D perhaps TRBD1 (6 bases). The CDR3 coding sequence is TGCAGTGCTCCCAGGGGAGAGACGCAGTATTTT. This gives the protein CSAPRGETQYF.